This TCR beta chain was captured by sequencing in a study of shared clonotypes between healthy human individuals. In this sample, this clone turned up a few times. The CDR3 consists of 13 residues. The V end lost 2 bases, the J end lost 7 bases, and 12 bases lay between the germline ends. From germline, CDR1 is SGHRS and CDR2 YFSETQ. The method was immunoSEQ multiplex PCR; TCRdb's version includes in-frame clones alone and lacks a portion of them. The sample gives some 1,400,000 clones, roughly 96% of which show up once; more than 0.9% is in the top ten. The sample comprised naive CD4+ T cells sorted from blood. Documented subset: CD45RA+ positively selected. The J gene is TRBJ2-5, the V gene TRBV5-1; a possible D gene is TRBD2 (7 bases). This TCR came from a man in his thirties or forties in good health. The CDR3 protein is CASSFGGAGTQYF. DNA for the CDR3: TGCGCCAGCAGCTTTGGGGGGGCGGGGACCCAGTACTTC. Full variable domain (remainder filled in from reference TRBV5-1 and TRBJ2-5): KAGVTQTPRYLIKTRGQQVTLSCSPISGHRSVSWYQQTPGQGLQFLFEYFSETQRNKGNFPGRFSGRQFSNSRSEMNVSTLELGDSALYLCASSFGGAGTQYFGPGTRLLVL.